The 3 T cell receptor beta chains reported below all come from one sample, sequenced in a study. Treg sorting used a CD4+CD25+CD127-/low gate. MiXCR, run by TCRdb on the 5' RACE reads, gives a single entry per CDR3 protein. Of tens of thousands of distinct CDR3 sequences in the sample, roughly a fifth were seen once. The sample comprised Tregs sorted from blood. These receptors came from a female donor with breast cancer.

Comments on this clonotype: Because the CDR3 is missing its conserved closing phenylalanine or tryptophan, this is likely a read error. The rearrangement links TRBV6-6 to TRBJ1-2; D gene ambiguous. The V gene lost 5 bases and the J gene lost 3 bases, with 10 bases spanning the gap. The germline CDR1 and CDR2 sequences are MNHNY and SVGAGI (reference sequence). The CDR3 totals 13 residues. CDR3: CASSPVRDYGYTS. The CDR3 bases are TGTGCCAGCAGTCCTGTACGGGACTATGGCTACACCTCC.

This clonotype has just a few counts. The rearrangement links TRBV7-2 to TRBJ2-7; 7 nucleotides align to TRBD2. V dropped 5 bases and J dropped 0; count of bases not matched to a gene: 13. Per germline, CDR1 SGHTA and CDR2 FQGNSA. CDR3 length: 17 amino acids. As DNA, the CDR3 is TGTGCCAGCAGCCCAAGGGGCGGGGGTTACCTCTCCTACGAGCAGTACTTC. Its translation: CASSPRGGGYLSYEQYF.

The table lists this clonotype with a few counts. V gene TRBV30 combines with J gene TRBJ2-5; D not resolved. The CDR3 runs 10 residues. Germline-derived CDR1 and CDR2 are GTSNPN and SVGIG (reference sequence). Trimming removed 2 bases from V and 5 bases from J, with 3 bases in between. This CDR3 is CAWSRETQYF. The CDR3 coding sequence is TGTGCCTGGAGTCGGGAGACCCAGTACTTC.